This T cell receptor (beta chain) is drawn from a study of T cells after yellow fever vaccination. General study results and limits: The secondary T-cell response peaked on day 5, not day 15, but was weaker.

5'RACE template switching added a universal primer site and UMIs to TCR cDNA. TCRdb itself ran the 5' RACE reads through MiXCR, one entry per CDR3 protein. This table has about 340,000 distinct CDR3 sequences, around 4.1% appearing once. About this clonotype itself: The target antigen is unknown.

The starting material was PBMCs, obtained 5 days after the yellow fever booster vaccination. This clonotype originated in a man younger than 35 who received the YFV17D yellow fever vaccine.

The CDR3 DNA follows: TGTGCCAGCAGTAACAGGGGAGAAGGCTCCCAAGCTTTCTTT. It specifies CASSNRGEGSQAFF. The chain joins TRBV6-6 to TRBJ1-1, with 7 positions matching TRBD1. This CDR3 region has 14 residues. After removal of 5 bases from V and 9 bases from J, the junction contained 12 bases not matched to a gene. Per germline, CDR1 MNHNY and CDR2 SVGAGI (reference sequence).